This T cell receptor (beta chain) was profiled in a study of shared clonotypes between healthy human individuals. Study observations and caveats: The diversity represented, both genetic and in exposure history, was limited by few donors. Researchers sampled only blood; tissue repertoires likely differ.

As for this clone: Its antigen remains unidentified.

The assay ran at deep level. Bulk PBMC genomic DNA spanned ten immunoSEQ deep plates. Profiling relied on immunoSEQ multiplex PCR, and the TCRdb table lists in-frame clones only, not all of them. Of some 500,000 clones detected, approximately 77% appear once; the ten largest clones hold around 11%. Germline lookup yields CDR1 LGHNA and CDR2 YSLEER. Deletions cut 1 base from V and 3 bases from J, with 13 bases between. CDR3 length: 15 amino acids. Sequencing used PBMCs. The TCR comes from a woman between 40 and 55 years old in good health. Some clones in this sample may be carry-over from other donors' samples. This chain uses TRBV4-3 with TRBJ2-7, with D possibly TRBD2 on 6 matching bases. The CDR3 nucleotides read TGCGCCAGCAGCCAAGCTTGGCGGGACCGCTACGAGCAGTACTTC. Translated: CASSQAWRDRYEQYF.